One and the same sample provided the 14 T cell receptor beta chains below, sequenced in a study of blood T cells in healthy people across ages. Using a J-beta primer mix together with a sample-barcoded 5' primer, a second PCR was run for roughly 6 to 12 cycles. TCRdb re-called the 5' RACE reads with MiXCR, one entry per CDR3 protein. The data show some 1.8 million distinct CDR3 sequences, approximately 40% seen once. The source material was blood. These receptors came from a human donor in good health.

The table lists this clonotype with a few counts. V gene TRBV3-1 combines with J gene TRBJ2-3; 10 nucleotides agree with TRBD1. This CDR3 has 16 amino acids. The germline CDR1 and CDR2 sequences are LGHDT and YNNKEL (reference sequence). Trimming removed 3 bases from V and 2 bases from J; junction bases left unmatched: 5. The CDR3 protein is CASSQRTGGYTDTQYF. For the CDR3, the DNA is TGTGCCAGCAGCCAGAGGACAGGGGGGTACACAGATACGCAGTATTTT.

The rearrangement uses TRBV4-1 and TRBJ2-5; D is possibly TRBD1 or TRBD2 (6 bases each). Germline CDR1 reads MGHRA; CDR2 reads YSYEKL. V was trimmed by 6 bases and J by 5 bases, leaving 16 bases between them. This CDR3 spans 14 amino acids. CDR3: CASRNTGALETQYF. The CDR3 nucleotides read TGCGCCAGCAGAAACACGGGGGCCTTGGAGACCCAGTACTTC.

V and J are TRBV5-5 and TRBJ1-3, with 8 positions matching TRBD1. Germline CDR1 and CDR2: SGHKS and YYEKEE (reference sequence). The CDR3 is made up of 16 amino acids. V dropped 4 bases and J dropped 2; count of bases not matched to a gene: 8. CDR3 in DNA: TGTGCCAGCAGCCAAGGACAGGGAAACCCTGGAAACACCATATATTTT. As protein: CASSQGQGNPGNTIYF.

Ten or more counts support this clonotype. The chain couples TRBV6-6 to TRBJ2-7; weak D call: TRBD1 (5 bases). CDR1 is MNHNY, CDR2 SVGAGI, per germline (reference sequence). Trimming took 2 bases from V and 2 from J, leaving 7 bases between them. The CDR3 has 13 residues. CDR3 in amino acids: CASSYQGTYEQYF. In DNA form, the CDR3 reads TGTGCCAGCAGTTACCAGGGAACCTACGAGCAGTACTTC.

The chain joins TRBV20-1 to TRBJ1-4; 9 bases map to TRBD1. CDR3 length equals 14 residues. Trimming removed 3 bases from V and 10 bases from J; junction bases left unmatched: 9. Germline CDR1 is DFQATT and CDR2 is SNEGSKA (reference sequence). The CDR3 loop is CSASRDRDGGKLFF. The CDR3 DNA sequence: TGCAGTGCTAGTCGGGACAGGGACGGGGGAAAACTGTTTTTT.

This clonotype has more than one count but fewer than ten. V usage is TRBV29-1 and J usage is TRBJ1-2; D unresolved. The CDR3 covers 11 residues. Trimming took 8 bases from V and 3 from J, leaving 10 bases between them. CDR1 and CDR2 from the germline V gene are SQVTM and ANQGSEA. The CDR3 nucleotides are TGCAGCCTCGAGCGTGACTATGGCTACACCTTC. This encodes CSLERDYGYTF. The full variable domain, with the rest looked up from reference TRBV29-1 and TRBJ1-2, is SAVISQKPSRDICQRGTSLTIQCQVDSQVTMMFWYRQQPGQSLTLIATANQGSEATYESGFVIDKFPISRPNLTFSTLTVSNMSPEDSSIYLCSLERDYGYTFGSGTRLTVV.

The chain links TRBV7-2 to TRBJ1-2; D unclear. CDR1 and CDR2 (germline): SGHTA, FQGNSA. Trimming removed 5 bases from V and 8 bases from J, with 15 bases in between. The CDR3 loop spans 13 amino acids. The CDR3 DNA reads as TGTGCCAGCAGCGCCGAGAGGTTTCGAGGCTACACCTTC. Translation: CASSAERFRGYTF.

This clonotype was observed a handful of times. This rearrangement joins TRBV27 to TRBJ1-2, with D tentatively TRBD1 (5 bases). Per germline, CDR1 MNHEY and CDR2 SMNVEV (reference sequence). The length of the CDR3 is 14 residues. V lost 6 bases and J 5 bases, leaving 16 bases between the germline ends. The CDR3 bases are TGTGCCAGCAGCTTGAGTGGCCGGGGGTATGGCTACACCTTC. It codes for CASSLSGRGYGYTF.

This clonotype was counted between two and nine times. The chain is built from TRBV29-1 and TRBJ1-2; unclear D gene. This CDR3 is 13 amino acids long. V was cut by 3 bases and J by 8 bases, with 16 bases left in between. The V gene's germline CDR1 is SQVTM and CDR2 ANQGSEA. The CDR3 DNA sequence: TGCAGCGTTGATGGGCTCCGACACGTAGGCTACACCTTC. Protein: CSVDGLRHVGYTF.

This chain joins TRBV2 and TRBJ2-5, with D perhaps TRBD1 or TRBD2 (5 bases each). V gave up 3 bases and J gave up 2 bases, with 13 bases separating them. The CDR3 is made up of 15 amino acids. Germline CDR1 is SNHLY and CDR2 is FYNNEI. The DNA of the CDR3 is TGTGCCAGCAGTGAGTTTACGGGGACGCAAGAGACCCAGTACTTC. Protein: CASSEFTGTQETQYF.

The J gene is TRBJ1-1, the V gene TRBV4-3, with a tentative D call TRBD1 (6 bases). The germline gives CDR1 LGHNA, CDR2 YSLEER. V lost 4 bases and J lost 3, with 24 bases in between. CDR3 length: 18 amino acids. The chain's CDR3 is CASSPSRVPGETDTEAFF. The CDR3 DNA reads TGCGCCAGCAGCCCTTCCCGGGTCCCAGGGGAAACCGACACTGAAGCTTTCTTT.

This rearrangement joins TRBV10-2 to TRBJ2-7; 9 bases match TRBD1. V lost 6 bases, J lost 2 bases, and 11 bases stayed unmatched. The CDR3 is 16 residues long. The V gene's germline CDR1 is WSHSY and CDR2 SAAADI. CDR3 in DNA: TGCGCCAGCAGGATAACCGGGACAGGGCAACCCTACGAGCAGTACTTC. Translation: CASRITGTGQPYEQYF.

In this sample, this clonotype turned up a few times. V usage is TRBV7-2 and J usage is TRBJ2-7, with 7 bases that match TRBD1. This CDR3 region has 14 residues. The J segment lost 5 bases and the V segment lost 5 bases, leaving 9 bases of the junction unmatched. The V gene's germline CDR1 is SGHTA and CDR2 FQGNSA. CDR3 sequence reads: CASSNTGTANEQYF. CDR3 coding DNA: TGTGCCAGCAGCAACACCGGGACAGCCAACGAGCAGTACTTC. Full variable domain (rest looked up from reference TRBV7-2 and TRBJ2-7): GAGVSQSPSNKVTEKGKDVELRCDPISGHTALYWYRQSLGQGLEFLIYFQGNSAPDKSGLPSDRFSAERTGGSVSTLTIQRTQQEDSAVYLCASSNTGTANEQYFGPGTRLTVT.

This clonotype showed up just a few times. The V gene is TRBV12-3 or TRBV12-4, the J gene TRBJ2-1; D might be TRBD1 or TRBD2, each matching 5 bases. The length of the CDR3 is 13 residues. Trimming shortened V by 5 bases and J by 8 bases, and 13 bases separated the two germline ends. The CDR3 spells CASSVLRGDEQFF. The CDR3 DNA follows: TGTGCCAGCAGTGTCCTAAGAGGGGATGAGCAGTTCTTC.